The 9 T cell receptor beta chains given below trace back to one sample, sequenced in a study of cytomegalovirus exposure and HLA in healthy donors. The PCR had 60 Vbeta and 13 Jbeta primers. Profiling relied on immunoSEQ multiplex PCR, and the TCRdb table lists in-frame clones only, not all of them. The sample shows around 180,000 clones, roughly 70% of them seen only once. Sequencing was performed on PBMCs. All receptors derive from a girl aged 5-17 years in good health and CMV-seronegative.

The chain uses TRBV5-1 and TRBJ2-7, with 10 bases matching TRBD1. Losses at the gene ends were 2 bases for V and 6 bases for J; bases not matched to a gene: 11. Germline CDR1 SGHRS, CDR2 YFSETQ. The CDR3 is 16 residues long. The CDR3 DNA sequence: TGCGCCAGCAGCTTTGGACCCGGGACAGGGGCCCTCGAGCAGTACTTC. It codes for CASSFGPGTGALEQYF. Drawing the rest from reference TRBV5-1 and TRBJ2-7, the complete variable domain is KAGVTQTPRYLIKTRGQQVTLSCSPISGHRSVSWYQQTPGQGLQFLFEYFSETQRNKGNFPGRFSGRQFSNSRSEMNVSTLELGDSALYLCASSFGPGTGALEQYFGPGTRLTVT.

This clone has a single count. The rearrangement links TRBV25-1 to TRBJ2-1; TRBD2 matches 14 bases. Trimming removed 4 bases from V and 4 bases from J; junction bases left unmatched: 9. CDR3 length: 18 residues. Germline V CDR1 and CDR2: MGHDK, SYGVNS. CDR3 sequence: CASSAEGLAGAPYNEQFF. The CDR3 bases are TGTGCCAGCAGTGCCGAGGGACTAGCGGGGGCCCCTTACAATGAGCAGTTCTTC. Full variable domain (outside the CDR3, taken from reference TRBV25-1 and TRBJ2-1): EADIYQTPRYLVIGTGKKITLECSQTMGHDKMYWYQQDPGMELHLIHYSYGVNSTEKGDLSSESTVSRIRTEHFPLTLESARPSHTSQYLCASSAEGLAGAPYNEQFFGPGTRLTVL.

The chain employs TRBV2 and TRBJ1-2; D remains unclear. The V and J ends lost 3 bases and 7 bases respectively, with 9 bases between them. The CDR3 covers 12 residues. CDR1 and CDR2 from the germline V gene are SNHLY and FYNNEI. The CDR3 region is CASSDGGSGYTF. The CDR3 DNA reads TGTGCCAGCAGTGACGGTGGTAGTGGCTACACCTTC.

This clone was seen more than once but under ten times. The chain is built from TRBV30 and TRBJ2-7; D is possibly TRBD1 (5 bases). Germline V gene lookup returns CDR1 GTSNPN and CDR2 SVGIG (reference sequence). CDR3 length equals 16 residues. V lost 0 bases, J lost 3 bases, and 18 bases lay in between. CDR3 bases: TGTGCCTGGAGTGTACGGAGACAGCCCACCTACTACGAGCAGTACTTC. Translating gives CAWSVRRQPTYYEQYF.

Remarks on this clone: Sequence at one end of the junction differs from germline and may be a read error. The V call is TRBV7-9, the J call TRBJ1-5; TRBD1 matches at 10 bases. This CDR3 comprises 15 residues. Germline V gene lookup returns CDR1 SEHNR and CDR2 FQNEAQ (reference sequence). The CDR3 spells CAGSPGQGLNQPQHF. The CDR3 DNA reads TGTGCCGGCAGCCCGGGACAGGGGCTCAATCAGCCCCAGCATTTT. The variable domain in full, with the rest retrieved from reference TRBV7-9 and TRBJ1-5, is DTGVSQNPRHKITKRGQNVTFRCDPISEHNRLYWYRQTLGQGPEFLTYFQNEAQLEKSRLLSDRFSAERPKGSFSTLEIQRTEQGDSAMYLCAGSPGQGLNQPQHFGDGTRLSIL.

V usage is TRBV13 and J usage is TRBJ1-1, with TRBD1 identical over 7 bases. Germline CDR1 is PRHDT and CDR2 is FYEKMQ (reference sequence). V shed 2 bases and J 6 bases; nucleotides not matched to a gene: 15. This CDR3 is built from 17 residues. In DNA, the CDR3 is TGTGCCAGCAGCTTACAGGGGGACCGGGGGTTTTTATCTGAAGCTTTCTTT. It translates to CASSLQGDRGFLSEAFF. Using reference TRBV13 and TRBJ1-1 for the parts outside the CDR3, the full variable domain is AAGVIQSPRHLIKEKRETATLKCYPIPRHDTVYWYQQGPGQDPQFLISFYEKMQSDKGSIPDRFSAQQFSDYHSELNMSSLELGDSALYFCASSLQGDRGFLSEAFFGQGTRLTVV.

The CDR3 reads CAWAPAGAVSYEQYF. CDR3 nucleotide sequence: TGTGCCTGGGCCCCCGCGGGGGCCGTTTCCTACGAGCAGTACTTC. The rearrangement uses TRBV30 and TRBJ2-7; maybe TRBD2 (7 bases). Germline CDR1 GTSNPN, CDR2 SVGIG (reference sequence). V was shortened by 5 bases and J by 1 base, with 18 bases between the two germline ends. This CDR3 contains 15 residues.

CDR3 sequence: CAWSEGNQPQHF. The CDR3 nucleotides read TGTGCCTGGAGCGAGGGAAATCAGCCCCAGCATTTT. V is TRBV30 and J is TRBJ1-5; D remains unclear. Trimming took off 3 bases at V and 4 bases at J, with 7 bases between the two ends. The germline V gene encodes CDR1 GTSNPN and CDR2 SVGIG (reference sequence). The CDR3 covers 12 residues.

This chain connects TRBV5-1 to TRBJ1-2; D not resolved. V lost 3 bases to trimming and J lost 6 bases, with 21 bases between them. The CDR3 runs to 16 residues. Germline V gene lookup returns CDR1 SGHRS and CDR2 YFSETQ. The CDR3 loop reads CASSYSDGIGSNGYTF. The CDR3 coding sequence is TGCGCCAGCAGCTACTCGGACGGAATTGGGAGCAATGGCTACACCTTC.